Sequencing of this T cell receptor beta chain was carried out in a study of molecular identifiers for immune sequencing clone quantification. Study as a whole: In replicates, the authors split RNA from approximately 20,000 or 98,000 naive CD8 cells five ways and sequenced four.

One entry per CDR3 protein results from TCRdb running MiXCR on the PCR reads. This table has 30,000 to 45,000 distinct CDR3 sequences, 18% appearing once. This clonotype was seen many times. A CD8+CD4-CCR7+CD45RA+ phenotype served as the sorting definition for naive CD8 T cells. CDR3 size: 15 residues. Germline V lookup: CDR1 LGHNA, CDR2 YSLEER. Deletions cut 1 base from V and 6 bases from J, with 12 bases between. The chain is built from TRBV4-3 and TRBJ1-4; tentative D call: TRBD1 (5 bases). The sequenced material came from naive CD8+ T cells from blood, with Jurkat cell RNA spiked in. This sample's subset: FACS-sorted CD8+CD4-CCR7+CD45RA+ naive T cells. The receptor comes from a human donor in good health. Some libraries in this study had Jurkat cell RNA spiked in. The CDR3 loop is CASSQGPPGYEKLFF. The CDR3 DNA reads TGCGCCAGCAGCCAAGGCCCCCCAGGGTATGAAAAACTGTTTTTT.